What follows describes a single T cell receptor beta chain. This record belongs to a study of T cell changes during pregnancy in multiple sclerosis. Using immunoSEQ multiplex PCR, the repertoire was profiled, and TCRdb retains in-frame clones only, with some absent. The sample holds 65,000 to 90,000 clones, about 90% seen once. CDR3 length: 15 residues. V lost 3 bases and J lost 0; bases outside the gene matches: 3. The V gene's germline CDR1 is MNHNS and CDR2 SASEGT. The rearrangement links TRBV6-1 to TRBJ1-1; 8 positions agree with TRBD1. The sequenced sample was CD4+ T cells from peripheral blood mononuclear cells, obtained after pregnancy. This TCR was sampled from a female donor with multiple sclerosis, enrolled in a pregnancy study. The CDR3 sequence is CASSDAGGLNTEAFF. CDR3 DNA sequence: TGTGCCAGCAGTGATGCAGGGGGCCTGAACACTGAAGCTTTCTTT.